The entry below describes one TCR beta chain. These data are taken from a study of cytomegalovirus exposure and HLA in healthy donors. The study ran its PCR with 60 Vbeta and 13 Jbeta primers. Measured with immunoSEQ multiplex PCR; TCRdb has only the in-frame clones, and not every one. This sample carries roughly 200,000 clones, roughly 86% of them seen once, and the ten largest clones take around 3.6%. V dropped 0 bases and J dropped 7 bases, with 7 bases sitting between them. Germline values: CDR1 LNHNV, CDR2 YYDKDF (reference sequence). This CDR3 has 12 residues. This TCR came from a man aged 35-49 years in good health and CMV-seropositive. Sequenced material: PBMCs. The V and J genes are TRBV15 and TRBJ2-7; D possibly corresponds to TRBD1 (6 bases). CDR3 in amino acids: CATSRERGEQYF. CDR3 bases: TGTGCCACCAGCAGAGAGAGGGGGGAGCAGTACTTC.